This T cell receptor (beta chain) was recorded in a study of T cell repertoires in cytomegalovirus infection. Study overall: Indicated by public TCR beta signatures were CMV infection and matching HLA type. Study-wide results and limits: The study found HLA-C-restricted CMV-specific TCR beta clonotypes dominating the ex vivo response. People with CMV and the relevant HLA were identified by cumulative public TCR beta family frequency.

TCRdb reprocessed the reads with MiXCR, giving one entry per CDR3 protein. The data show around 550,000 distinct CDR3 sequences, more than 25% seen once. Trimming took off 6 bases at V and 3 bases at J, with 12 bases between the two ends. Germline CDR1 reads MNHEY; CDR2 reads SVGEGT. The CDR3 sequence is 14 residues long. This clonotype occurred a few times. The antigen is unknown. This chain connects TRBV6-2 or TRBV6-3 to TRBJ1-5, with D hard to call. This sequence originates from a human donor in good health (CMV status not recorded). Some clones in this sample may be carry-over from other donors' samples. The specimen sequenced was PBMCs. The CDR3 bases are TGTGCCAGCAGAATTCCACAGATCAATCAGCCCCAGCATTTT. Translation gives CASRIPQINQPQHF.